The entry below describes one T cell receptor beta chain. Amplification used 60 Vbeta primers and 13 Jbeta primers. This table comes from immunoSEQ multiplex PCR, and its TCRdb copy is limited to in-frame clones, with some not included. The repertoire consists of 110,000 or so clones, with around 63% occurring once and the leading ten covering around 3.5%. The data belong to a study of cytomegalovirus exposure and HLA in healthy donors. CDR1 and CDR2 (germline): GTSNPN, SVGIG (reference sequence). Trimming at V came to 7 bases and at J to 1 base, leaving 3 bases not matched to a gene. The CDR3 consists of 13 residues.

The chain has TRBV30 and TRBJ1-5; TRBD1 matches at 8 bases. The material sequenced was PBMCs. This sequence was found in a man aged 25 to 45 in good health and CMV-seronegative. In nucleotides, the CDR3 is TGTGCCTTCCAGGGGGCGAGCAATCAGCCCCAGCATTTT. Translation gives CAFQGASNQPQHF.